These 27 T cell receptor beta chains were all obtained from the same sample, sequenced in a study of read filtering for tumor transcriptome and immune sequencing. The library was built from roughly 400 ng RNA with molecular barcoded adaptors for alpha/delta and beta/gamma chains. TCRdb used MiXCR to reprocess the reads, holding one entry per CDR3 protein. Of some 80,000 distinct CDR3 sequences detected, approximately 13% appear once; the ten largest clones hold more than 12%. Sequenced input: a population of CD138-negative cells sorted from bone marrow. The receptors shown here come from a donor aged 40 or over with multiple myeloma.

This clonotype has a count of ten or more. V is TRBV20-1 and J is TRBJ2-3; 7 nucleotides match TRBD1. Unmatched junction bases numbered 13, after V lost 2 bases and J lost 2 bases. Germline CDR1 and CDR2: DFQATT and SNEGSKA (reference sequence). CDR3 size: 17 residues. CDR3 residues: CSARPAPGQRYTDTQYF. The CDR3 coding sequence is TGCAGTGCTAGACCGGCACCGGGACAGAGATACACAGATACGCAGTATTTT.

In its sample, this clonotype was seen many times. The CDR3: CASSPQQGSNTGELFF. CDR3 nucleotides: TGTGCCAGCTCACCTCAACAGGGATCGAACACCGGGGAGCTGTTTTTT. The V call is TRBV18, the J call TRBJ2-2, with a tentative D call TRBD1 (6 bases). Trimming left V 3 bases short and J 0 bases short, with 11 bases between. The CDR3 has 16 amino acids. The V gene's germline CDR1 is KGHSH and CDR2 LQKENI.

This clonotype was seen just once. A far larger clone lies a single base away; this is likely a read error. The rearrangement joins TRBV6-5 to TRBJ2-1; maybe TRBD1 (6 bases). Germline assignment: CDR1 MNHEY and CDR2 SVGAGI. The CDR3 covers 14 residues. The germline V and J ends were trimmed by 6 bases and 6 bases, with 15 bases remaining between them. CDR3 protein: CASRRGRGGNEQFF. The CDR3 nucleotides are TGTGCCAGCAGGAGGGGCAGGGGTGGCAATGAGCAGTTCTTC.

The chain has TRBV11-2 and TRBJ2-1; D uncertain. Germline V gene lookup returns CDR1 SGHAT and CDR2 FQNNGV. There are 11 residues in the CDR3. Between the trimmed V and J ends, which lost 4 bases and 12 bases, there was a span of 10 bases. CDR3 protein: CASSSEFGQFF. The DNA for the CDR3 is TGTGCCAGCAGCTCGGAATTTGGGCAGTTCTTC.

This clonotype was detected many times. This chain joins TRBV20-1 and TRBJ2-1, with 12 positions matching TRBD2. Trimming cost V 3 bases and J 7 bases; bases outside gene matches: 4. CDR1 DFQATT and CDR2 SNEGSKA come from the germline V gene (reference sequence). The CDR3 totals 14 residues. CDR3 sequence (DNA): TGCAGTGCTAGTAAAACTAGCGGGGGGAATGAGCAGTTCTTC. It specifies CSASKTSGGNEQFF.

A few counts support this clonotype. The rearrangement uses TRBV7-9 and TRBJ2-2; D call uncertain. The CDR3 totals 15 residues. V was pared by 5 bases and J by 3 bases, with 13 bases between. Per the germline V gene, CDR1 is SEHNR and CDR2 is FQNEAQ (reference sequence). CDR3 in DNA: TGTGCCAGCAGCCCCCACGACACCTACACCGGGGAGCTGTTTTTT. Translated: CASSPHDTYTGELFF.

This clonotype was seen many times. The genes are TRBV20-1 and TRBJ2-7, with D possibly matching TRBD1 (6 bases). The V end was cut by 2 bases, the J end by 5 bases, with 13 bases between. This CDR3 spans 13 amino acids. Per the germline V gene, CDR1 is DFQATT and CDR2 is SNEGSKA (reference sequence). Written as DNA, the CDR3 is TGCAGTGCTAGAAAGACAGGTATCGACGAGCAGTACTTC. Translation gives CSARKTGIDEQYF.

This clonotype was picked up many times. The V gene is TRBV11-3, the J gene TRBJ2-7, with 9 bases identical to TRBD2. This CDR3 comprises 15 residues. V was pared by 0 bases and J by 1 base, with 1 base of the junction left unmatched. Germline-derived CDR1 and CDR2 are SGHNT and YENEEA. The CDR3 loop is CASSLELAGSYEQYF. CDR3 nucleotides: TGTGCCAGCAGCTTAGAACTAGCGGGTTCCTACGAGCAGTACTTC.

The rearrangement uses TRBV7-9 and TRBJ2-6, with D perhaps matching TRBD2 (5 bases). Germline V gene sequence: CDR1 SEHNR, CDR2 FQNEAQ (reference sequence). The V end lost 7 bases, the J end lost 2 bases, and 18 bases lay between the germline ends. This CDR3 region has 17 residues. The CDR3 spells CASTPLAVAAGANVLTF. The CDR3 coding sequence is TGTGCCAGCACCCCTCTAGCAGTGGCCGCTGGGGCCAACGTCCTGACTTTC.

The chain recombines TRBV29-1 with TRBJ2-1, with 9 bases aligning to TRBD1. CDR3 length: 15 amino acids. The J segment lost 1 base and the V segment lost 6 bases, leaving 7 bases of the junction unmatched. Germline-derived CDR1 and CDR2 are SQVTM and ANQGSEA. The CDR3 loop reads CSVIGTGSSYNEQFF. The CDR3 coding sequence is TGCAGCGTAATCGGGACAGGGAGTTCCTACAATGAGCAGTTCTTC.

Regarding this clonotype: A much larger clone differs from this one at a single base, so this may be a read error. J is TRBJ2-1 and V is TRBV12-3 or TRBV12-4; D is ambiguous. The CDR3 totals 14 residues. CDR3 in DNA: TGTGCCAGCAGTTTCGAGCACCACCACAATGGGCAGTTCTTC. This sequence encodes CASSFEHHHNGQFF.

The V and J genes are TRBV20-1 and TRBJ1-3; tentatively, D is TRBD1 (6 bases). The CDR3 runs to 14 residues. From germline, CDR1 is DFQATT and CDR2 SNEGSKA (reference sequence). The V and J ends lost 1 base and 3 bases respectively, with 10 bases between them. This chain's CDR3 is CSARGNRDGNTIYF. The CDR3 DNA reads TGCAGTGCTAGAGGAAACAGGGATGGAAACACCATATATTTT.

This clonotype was observed a few times. The chain couples TRBV25-1 to TRBJ2-1, with D perhaps TRBD1 (7 bases). CDR1 MGHDK and CDR2 SYGVNS come from the germline V gene. V was pared by 3 bases and J by 0 bases, with 15 bases between. The CDR3 totals 17 residues. CDR3 protein: CASSDTAGQSSYNEQFF. The CDR3 DNA reads TGTGCCAGCAGTGATACGGCGGGACAGAGCTCCTACAATGAGCAGTTCTTC.

This clonotype came up many times. The rearrangement joins TRBV6-5 to TRBJ2-1; D is unresolved. Germline V lookup: CDR1 MNHEY, CDR2 SVGAGI. V was clipped by 5 bases and J by 7 bases, with 9 bases between them. The CDR3 runs 12 residues. The CDR3 DNA reads as TGTGCCAGCAGTCCCACGTGGAATGAGCAGTTCTTC. Protein sequence: CASSPTWNEQFF.

The rearrangement uses TRBV5-1 and TRBJ2-7; D perhaps matches TRBD2 (7 bases). The CDR3 is 12 amino acids. Germline lookup yields CDR1 SGHRS and CDR2 YFSETQ. Between the trimmed V and J ends, which lost 0 bases and 13 bases, there was a span of 14 bases. The CDR3 here is CASSLDGQRGYF. CDR3 nucleotides: TGCGCCAGCAGCTTGGACGGACAGCGGGGTTACTTC. Looking up the rest from reference TRBV5-1 and TRBJ2-7 gives the full variable domain: KAGVTQTPRYLIKTRGQQVTLSCSPISGHRSVSWYQQTPGQGLQFLFEYFSETQRNKGNFPGRFSGRQFSNSRSEMNVSTLELGDSALYLCASSLDGQRGYFGPGTRLTVT.

This clonotype was detected a few times. The chain has TRBV29-1 and TRBJ2-6; the D is unclear. The CDR3 runs 13 residues. The germline gives CDR1 SQVTM, CDR2 ANQGSEA. Between the trimmed V and J ends, which lost 6 bases and 3 bases, there was a span of 9 bases. The CDR3 is CSVAPIGANVLTF. CDR3 DNA: TGCAGCGTAGCACCTATTGGGGCCAACGTCCTGACTTTC. The entire variable domain, with the rest obtained from reference TRBV29-1 and TRBJ2-6, is as follows: SAVISQKPSRDICQRGTSLTIQCQVDSQVTMMFWYRQQPGQSLTLIATANQGSEATYESGFVIDKFPISRPNLTFSTLTVSNMSPEDSSIYLCSVAPIGANVLTFGAGSRLTVL.

This clonotype has at least ten counts. The chain employs TRBV30 and TRBJ1-1; D is uncertain. V was cut by 0 bases and J by 8 bases, with 10 bases left in between. Germline V lookup: CDR1 GTSNPN, CDR2 SVGIG (reference sequence). The CDR3 extends over 12 amino acids. CDR3 residues: CAWSVANIEAFF. DNA of the CDR3: TGTGCCTGGAGTGTCGCAAACATCGAAGCTTTCTTT.

This clonotype was recorded at least ten times. The chain joins TRBV29-1 to TRBJ2-2, with 12 nucleotides matching TRBD1. V gave up 0 bases and J gave up 6 bases; unmatched junction bases: 5. This CDR3 comprises 16 residues. Germline V gene lookup returns CDR1 SQVTM and CDR2 ANQGSEA. CDR3 amino acids: CSVEDRGQGAAGELFF. DNA of the CDR3: TGCAGCGTTGAAGATCGGGGACAGGGGGCCGCCGGGGAGCTGTTTTTT.

This clonotype occurred many times. The chain links TRBV18 to TRBJ1-1; a weak D match, TRBD1 (5 bases). The CDR3 spans 16 residues. Trimming pared 10 bases from V and 4 bases from J, leaving 25 bases between. Germline V gene sequence: CDR1 KGHSH, CDR2 LQKENI. The CDR3 DNA is TGTGCCACCGCGCGGGCGGCACCGGGGAGGGGCACTGAAGCTTTCTTT. Amino acid sequence: CATARAAPGRGTEAFF.

This clonotype appeared many times. This chain uses TRBV28 with TRBJ1-5; D is uncertain. V dropped 4 bases and J dropped 1 base, with 11 bases sitting between them. The CDR3 spans 15 residues. The germline V gene encodes CDR1 MDHEN and CDR2 SYDVKM. DNA of the CDR3: TGTGCCAGCAGTTATATCGCCGGGAGCAATCAGCCCCAGCATTTT. It yields the protein CASSYIAGSNQPQHF. The full variable domain, rest sourced from reference TRBV28 and TRBJ1-5, is DVKVTQSSRYLVKRTGEKVFLECVQDMDHENMFWYRQDPGLGLRLIYFSYDVKMKEKGDIPEGYSVSREKKERFSLILESASTNQTSMYLCASSYIAGSNQPQHFGDGTRLSIL.

The table lists this clonotype with a few counts. With a much larger clone just one base away, this may be a read error. The rearrangement uses TRBV10-3 and TRBJ2-1; 8 bases line up with TRBD2. The CDR3 contains 14 residues. Per germline, CDR1 ENHRY and CDR2 SYGVKD. V shed 8 bases and J 4 bases; nucleotides not matched to a gene: 7. CDR3 residues: CAIGSGTGYNEQFF. The CDR3 bases are TGTGCCATCGGTAGCGGGACCGGGTACAATGAGCAGTTCTTC.

This clonotype was counted between two and nine times. Given a much more abundant clone one base away, this may be a read error. The chain joins TRBV6-5 to TRBJ1-1, with D possibly TRBD1 on 6 matching bases. Per germline, CDR1 MNHEY and CDR2 SVGAGI. Deletions cut 8 bases from V and 2 bases from J, with 12 bases between. The CDR3 is made up of 13 amino acids. CDR3 protein: CASRRDINTEAFF. The CDR3 nucleotides read TGTGCCAGCCGACGGGACATAAACACTGAAGCTTTCTTT.

In its sample, this clonotype was seen many times. This chain connects TRBV2 to TRBJ2-3; D unresolved. Per germline, CDR1 SNHLY and CDR2 FYNNEI. Trimming removed 1 base at V and 1 base at J, with 9 bases between. The CDR3 has 15 amino acids. CDR3 sequence reads: CASSEGQPGTDTQYF. The CDR3 DNA sequence: TGTGCCAGCAGTGAAGGGCAGCCTGGCACAGATACGCAGTATTTT.

In its sample, this clonotype was seen many times. This chain's CDR3 is CASKGYQETQYF. The CDR3 bases are TGTGCCAGCAAGGGGTACCAAGAGACCCAGTACTTC. This chain uses TRBV2 with TRBJ2-5; tentative D call: TRBD1 (5 bases). The germline CDR1 and CDR2 sequences are SNHLY and FYNNEI. V gave up 7 bases and J gave up 0 bases, with 6 bases separating them. This CDR3 contains 12 residues.

Comment on this clonotype: Possible read error: a much larger clone is one base away. The chain employs TRBV27 and TRBJ2-7; TRBD2 matches at 7 bases. The germline CDR1 and CDR2 sequences are MNHEY and SMNVEV (reference sequence). The J segment lost 2 bases and the V segment lost 5 bases, leaving 12 bases of the junction unmatched. This CDR3 has 16 residues. DNA for the CDR3: TGTGCCAGCAGTCCTTTCGTTGGGGGAGGGGCCTACGAGCAGTACTTC. Amino acid sequence: CASSPFVGGGAYEQYF.

Ten or more counts support this clonotype. J is TRBJ2-5 and V is TRBV28; TRBD1 matches 9 bases. The junction had 5 bases not matched to a gene; V was cut back by 4 bases and J by 5 bases. Germline-derived CDR1 and CDR2 are MDHEN and SYDVKM. The CDR3 spans 14 residues. This CDR3 is CASSSDRGWETQYF. CDR3 in DNA: TGTGCCAGCAGTTCGGACAGGGGATGGGAGACCCAGTACTTC.

Regarding this clonotype: Here the CDR3 omits its conserved ending phenylalanine or tryptophan, so a read error is the likely source. It is unclear where the CDR3 begins or ends on the DNA, so no DNA is shown, and the CDR3 is as TCRdb lists it. V and J are TRBV12-3 or TRBV12-4 and TRBJ2-1; the D call TRBD2 from the table was never checked on the DNA. With termini counted, the CDR3 has 18 amino acids. The CDR3 sequence is CASTPPGLAGGPDNEQIC.